A selection of T cell receptor beta chains follows, all from one sample in a study of beta chain features in type 1 diabetes. Some clones are missing from TCRdb's copy, which holds only in-frame ones; the method was immunoSEQ multiplex PCR. The data contain some 640,000 clones, over 13% of them singletons. The sample consisted of naive CD4+ T cells from blood. Receptors were obtained from a man between 18 and 35 years old with type 1 diabetes. CDR3s include the opening cysteine and the closing phenylalanine or tryptophan. D genes are given only for firm matches. Not all rows give a size; the values are once, few, many and, for expanded clones, a class.

j_call v_call clone_size d_call cdr3_aa cdr3_nt
TRBJ2-1 TRBV9 . TRBD2 CASSVGGGAANEQFF TGTGCCAGCAGCGTCGGCGGGGGGGCTGCGAATGAGCAGTTCTTC
TRBJ2-3 TRBV11-2 . . CASSLNRLGTDTQYF TGTGCCAGCAGCTTGAATCGGCTGGGAACAGATACGCAGTATTTT
TRBJ1-4 TRBV7-6 . TRBD1 CASSLDPGTANEKLFF TGTGCCAGCAGCTTAGATCCTGGGACAGCTAATGAAAAACTGTTTTTT
TRBJ1-2 TRBV28 few TRBD1 CASSAWDRGVNGYTF TGTGCCAGCAGTGCTTGGGACAGGGGGGTAAATGGCTACACCTTC
TRBJ2-7 TRBV18 few . CASSVQGVPSYEQYF TGTGCCAGCTCAGTACAGGGTGTTCCCTCCTACGAGCAGTACTTC
TRBJ1-2 TRBV30 . . CAWSVLSGGADYGYTF TGTGCCTGGAGTGTACTCTCCGGGGGGGCGGACTATGGCTACACCTTC
TRBJ2-2 TRBV7-2 few . CASSQIPRIGELFF TGTGCCAGCAGTCAAATCCCGCGGATCGGGGAGCTGTTTTTT
TRBJ1-5 TRBV4-3 few . CASSQDKGVCSNQPQHF TGCGCCAGCAGCCAAGATAAGGGGGTATGTAGCAATCAGCCCCAGCATTTT
TRBJ2-5 TRBV6-5 few . CASSYGPGSIQETQYF TGTGCCAGCAGTTACGGGCCAGGATCGATCCAAGAGACCCAGTACTTC
TRBJ2-1 TRBV20-1 . . CSAGVGDEQFF TGCAGTGCGGGGGTGGGAGATGAGCAGTTCTTC
TRBJ2-7 TRBV5-4 . TRBD1 CASSLVDRSSYEQYF TGTGCCAGCAGCTTGGTGGACAGGAGCTCCTACGAGCAGTACTTC
TRBJ2-7 TRBV30 few TRBD2 CAWSRGLVAYEQYF TGTGCCTGGAGTCGGGGACTAGTAGCCTACGAGCAGTACTTC
TRBJ2-1 TRBV7-8 . TRBD1 CASSSGGQQFF TGTGCCAGCAGCTCAGGGGGTCAGCAGTTCTTC
TRBJ1-1 TRBV6-1 few TRBD1 CASSESPGQGRNTEAFF TGTGCCAGCAGTGAATCTCCGGGACAGGGAAGGAACACTGAAGCTTTCTTT
TRBJ2-3 TRBV7-9 few . CASRQSGSPSTDTQYF TGTGCCAGCAGGCAATCAGGATCACCGAGCACAGATACGCAGTATTTT
TRBJ2-1 TRBV10-3 few TRBD1 CAISEWTGGNEQFF TGTGCCATCAGTGAGTGGACAGGGGGCAATGAGCAGTTCTTC
TRBJ2-5 TRBV5-1 . TRBD1 CASKRTGDVETQYF TGCGCCAGCAAAAGGACAGGGGATGTGGAGACCCAGTACTTC
TRBJ2-6 TRBV19 few . CASGREYGANVLTF TGTGCCAGTGGAAGGGAGTATGGGGCCAACGTCCTGACTTTC
TRBJ1-2 TRBV6-5 few TRBD1 CASSPTGDGYTF TGTGCCAGCAGCCCGACAGGGGATGGCTACACCTTC
TRBJ2-1 TRBV5-1 once . CASSFGGPYNEQFF TGCGCCAGCAGCTTCGGGGGACCCTACAATGAGCAGTTCTTC
TRBJ2-2 TRBV7-2 . . CASSLGVNTGELFF TGTGCCAGCAGCTTAGGGGTGAACACCGGGGAGCTGTTTTTT
TRBJ1-2 TRBV6-1 . . CASKRGLDGYTF TGTGCCAGCAAGAGGGGCTTGGATGGCTACACCTTC
TRBJ2-7 TRBV5-1 few TRBD2 CASSLLAGGGSEQYF TGCGCCAGCAGCCTCCTGGCGGGAGGGGGAAGCGAGCAGTACTTC
TRBJ1-2 TRBV27 . TRBD1 CASRLQGAANGYTF TGTGCCAGCAGACTACAGGGGGCCGCGAATGGCTACACCTTC
TRBJ1-4 TRBV7-9 . . CASSLLLAYRSGEKLFF TGTGCCAGCAGCTTACTTCTGGCGTATAGGAGCGGTGAAAAACTGTTTTTT
TRBJ2-5 TRBV5-1 few . CASSPERVETQYF TGCGCCAGCAGCCCGGAAAGGGTCGAGACCCAGTACTTC
TRBJ2-1 TRBV7-2 few . CASSFSPYNEQFF TGTGCCAGCAGCTTCTCTCCTTACAATGAGCAGTTCTTC
TRBJ1-1 TRBV21-1 . . CASSKASSPAGGMNTEAFF TGTGCCAGCAGCAAAGCCTCTTCACCAGCGGGGGGAATGAACACTGAAGCTTTCTTT
TRBJ2-5 TRBV7-2 few TRBD2 CASSFLAGARKETQYF TGTGCCAGCAGCTTCCTAGCGGGGGCCCGGAAGGAGACCCAGTACTTC
TRBJ2-2 TRBV10-3 few TRBD2 CAISSGAGGTGELFF TGTGCCATCTCTTCCGGGGCGGGAGGAACCGGGGAGCTGTTTTTT
TRBJ1-1 TRBV7-9 . TRBD1 CASSPRTGGWTEAFF TGTGCCAGCAGCCCGCGGACAGGGGGTTGGACTGAAGCTTTCTTT
TRBJ1-5 TRBV19 . . CASRTGSSNQPQHF TGTGCCAGTAGGACGGGCTCGAGCAATCAGCCCCAGCATTTT
TRBJ2-5 TRBV30 few . CAWSGWRGFDIETQYF TGTGCCTGGAGCGGGTGGAGGGGGTTCGATATAGAGACCCAGTACTTC
TRBJ1-5 TRBV30 . TRBD1 CAWSKGGQGSQPQHF TGTGCCTGGAGTAAAGGGGGACAGGGGAGTCAGCCCCAGCATTTT